Each of the 17 T cell receptor beta chains below was sequenced from the same sample in a study of blood T cell repertoires in COVID-19. Here immunoSEQ multiplex PCR was the method, and the copy in TCRdb shows in-frame clones only, minus some. The repertoire holds 75,000 to 80,000 clones, with around 91% as singletons. Sequences were obtained from peripheral blood. Source of these receptors: a human donor in a cohort sampled during active COVID-19.

The chain links TRBV4-1 to TRBJ2-5; D call uncertain. V shed 1 base and J shed 5 bases, with 5 bases lying between them. The CDR3 runs to 12 residues. Germline CDR1 is MGHRA and CDR2 is YSYEKL. CDR3 in DNA: TGCGCCAGCAGCCAAGCCGGGGAGACCCAGTACTTC. This gives the protein CASSQAGETQYF.

This rearrangement joins TRBV4-1 to TRBJ2-7, with 9 nucleotides matching TRBD2. J was trimmed by 0 bases and V by 4 bases; bases with no gene match: 4. The CDR3 is made up of 15 amino acids. CDR1 MGHRA and CDR2 YSYEKL come from the germline V gene. The chain's CDR3 is CASSPSGASSYEQYF. CDR3 sequence (DNA): TGCGCCAGCAGCCCTAGCGGGGCCAGCTCCTACGAGCAGTACTTC.

This chain uses TRBV7-3 with TRBJ1-2; weak D call: TRBD1 (6 bases). V gave up 8 bases and J gave up 4 bases, with 11 bases separating them. The CDR3 length is 12 residues. Germline V gene sequence: CDR1 SGHTA, CDR2 FQGTGA. The DNA of the CDR3 is TGTGCCAGCGGATTCAGGGGCTATGGCTACACCTTC. It yields the protein CASGFRGYGYTF.

This rearrangement joins TRBV7-2 to TRBJ1-3; D is uncertain. Looked up from germline, CDR1 is SGHTA and CDR2 is FQGNSA. The CDR3 runs 12 residues. V gave up 2 bases and J gave up 9 bases, with 8 bases separating them. The CDR3 sequence is CASSLFGATIYF. In DNA form, the CDR3 reads TGTGCCAGCAGCTTATTCGGAGCCACCATATATTTT.

The genes are TRBV25-1 and TRBJ2-1; D remains unclear. The CDR3 contains 14 residues. The germline V gene encodes CDR1 MGHDK and CDR2 SYGVNS. V lost 3 bases and J 10 bases, leaving 16 bases between the germline ends. The CDR3 DNA reads TGTGCCAGCAGTGACCCAAATTTCAGCGTAGAGCAGTTCTTC. This translates into CASSDPNFSVEQFF.

V gene TRBV10-2 combines with J gene TRBJ1-2, with TRBD1 identical over 7 bases. This CDR3 contains 14 residues. V gave up 0 bases and J gave up 8 bases; unmatched junction bases: 6. Germline V lookup: CDR1 WSHSY, CDR2 SAAADI. The CDR3 DNA is TGCGCCAGCAGTGAGTCGATCCAGGGGGAAGGCTACACCTTC. Protein product: CASSESIQGEGYTF.

The chain joins TRBV10-2 to TRBJ2-5; the match to TRBD2 covers 10 bases. Trimming removed 6 bases from V and 3 bases from J; junction bases left unmatched: 1. CDR3 size: 13 residues. Germline-derived CDR1 and CDR2 are WSHSY and SAAADI. CDR3 amino acids: CASRLAGEETQYF. The CDR3, as DNA: TGCGCCAGCAGGCTAGCGGGGGAAGAGACCCAGTACTTC.

This clone was observed once. This chain connects TRBV5-1 to TRBJ2-2, with D possibly matching TRBD1 (5 bases). This CDR3 region has 13 residues. The V end lost 6 bases, the J end lost 7 bases, and 13 bases lay between the germline ends. Per the germline V gene, CDR1 is SGHRS and CDR2 is YFSETQ. This chain's CDR3 is CASTLLDSGELFF. The CDR3 DNA reads TGCGCCAGCACCCTTCTTGACAGCGGGGAGCTGTTTTTT.

V gene TRBV4-3 combines with J gene TRBJ2-7; no firm D call. The length of the CDR3 is 14 residues. V lost 0 bases, J lost 3 bases, and 9 bases lay in between. CDR1 and CDR2 (germline): LGHNA, YSLEER. CDR3 loop: CASSQDPVNYEQYF. The CDR3 DNA is TGCGCCAGCAGCCAAGACCCGGTTAACTACGAGCAGTACTTC.

This sequence joins TRBV4-3 and TRBJ2-3, with 9 bases that match TRBD2. Germline loops: CDR1 LGHNA, CDR2 YSLEER. After removal of 2 bases from V and 5 bases from J, the junction contained 14 bases not matched to a gene. The CDR3 runs to 18 residues. The CDR3 sequence is CASSQIQYAGGPGDTQYF. The CDR3 DNA sequence: TGCGCCAGCAGCCAAATTCAGTACGCGGGGGGGCCGGGAGATACGCAGTATTTT.

This sequence joins TRBV6-6 and TRBJ1-5; TRBD1 matches at 7 bases. The CDR3 length is 14 residues. Germline values: CDR1 MNHNY, CDR2 SVGAGI (reference sequence). J was trimmed by 6 bases and V by 5 bases; bases with no gene match: 7. Here the CDR3 DNA reads TGTGCCAGCAGTCGAGGGGGCGAAAGTCAGCCCCAGCATTTT. Protein: CASSRGGESQPQHF.

The chain links TRBV3-1 (or the pseudogene TRBV3-2) to TRBJ1-6; D ambiguous. Deletions cut 4 bases from V and 9 bases from J, with 16 bases between. Per the germline V gene, CDR1 is LGHDT and CDR2 is YNNKEL (reference sequence). CDR3 length: 15 residues. The CDR3 sequence: CASSPRREGSSPLHF. The CDR3 coding sequence is TGTGCCAGCAGCCCAAGAAGAGAGGGAAGTTCACCCCTCCACTTT.

V and J are TRBV6-2 or TRBV6-3 and TRBJ1-5, with D perhaps TRBD1 (5 bases). Germline V gene lookup returns CDR1 MNHEY and CDR2 SVGEGT. Trimming took 3 bases from V and 0 from J, leaving 12 bases between them. This CDR3 spans 16 amino acids. The CDR3 DNA is TGTGCCAGCAGTTATTTTCCAGGGAATAGCAATCAGCCCCAGCATTTT. Encoded protein: CASSYFPGNSNQPQHF.

This rearrangement joins TRBV4-3 to TRBJ2-2; maybe TRBD1 (6 bases). Germline CDR1 LGHNA, CDR2 YSLEER. CDR3 length: 17 residues. The germline V and J ends were trimmed by 4 bases and 3 bases, with 18 bases remaining between them. The CDR3 protein is CASSLYPPGQHTGELFF. The CDR3 DNA is TGCGCCAGCAGCCTTTATCCACCGGGACAACACACCGGGGAGCTGTTTTTT.

The chain recombines TRBV5-1 with TRBJ1-1; 9 bases agree with TRBD1. After removal of 3 bases from V and 5 bases from J, the junction contained 5 bases not matched to a gene. Germline assignment: CDR1 SGHRS and CDR2 YFSETQ. The CDR3 totals 14 residues. CDR3 amino acids: CASSSQGAQTEAFF. The CDR3 coding sequence is TGCGCCAGCAGCTCACAGGGGGCGCAGACTGAAGCTTTCTTT.

V usage is TRBV6-2 or TRBV6-3 and J usage is TRBJ2-5; 9 nucleotides agree with TRBD1. V was clipped by 5 bases and J by 5 bases; unmatched bases: 9. This CDR3 has 15 residues. Per the germline V gene, CDR1 is MNHEY and CDR2 is SVGEGT. The CDR3 protein is CASSHGGQGRETQYF. DNA for the CDR3: TGTGCCAGCAGTCACGGGGGACAGGGAAGGGAGACCCAGTACTTC.

This chain links TRBV6-6 with TRBJ1-1, with D hard to call. Per the germline V gene, CDR1 is MNHNY and CDR2 is SVGAGI (reference sequence). Trimming took off 6 bases at V and 5 bases at J, with 10 bases between the two ends. CDR3 size: 12 residues. CDR3 sequence: CASSRRETEAFF. The CDR3 region has the DNA TGTGCCAGCAGCAGAAGGGAGACTGAAGCTTTCTTT.